The 11 T cell receptor beta chains given below trace back to one sample, sequenced in a study of blood T cell repertoires in COVID-19. Profiled with immunoSEQ multiplex PCR; TCRdb holds only in-frame clones, not every one. The sample contains about 140,000 clones, almost 80% of which appear only once. The sequencing sample was made of peripheral blood. The source is a man over 45 with active or convalescent COVID-19.

Only a few counts were recorded for this clone. The chain links TRBV19 to TRBJ2-3, with TRBD2 as a possible D gene (6 bases). CDR3 size: 19 residues. Germline assignment: CDR1 LNHDA and CDR2 SQIVND (reference sequence). Between the trimmed V and J ends, which lost 5 bases and 0 bases, there was a span of 24 bases. The CDR3 is CASSGGKTGTTSSTDTQYF. CDR3 sequence (DNA): TGTGCCAGTAGTGGGGGGAAGACCGGGACCACAAGTAGCACAGATACGCAGTATTTT.

The chain is built from TRBV28 and TRBJ2-7; TRBD1 agrees at 8 bases. The CDR3 sequence is 15 residues long. CDR1 is MDHEN, CDR2 SYDVKM, per germline. V was clipped by 3 bases and J by 3 bases; unmatched bases: 7. The CDR3 sequence is CASSLPDRESYEQYF. The CDR3 region has the DNA TGTGCCAGCAGTTTGCCGGACAGGGAGAGCTACGAGCAGTACTTC.

The genes are TRBV6-5 and TRBJ2-7, with 7 bases identical to TRBD1. CDR3 length: 14 amino acids. V lost 5 bases and J lost 6; bases outside the gene matches: 10. From germline, CDR1 is MNHEY and CDR2 SVGAGI. CDR3 in DNA: TGTGCCAGCAGTAACAGGGGCAGCTCTCGCGAGCAGTACTTC. It encodes CASSNRGSSREQYF.

J is TRBJ1-5 and V is TRBV6-6, with D uncertain. This CDR3 region has 14 residues. V lost 2 bases, J lost 6 bases, and 11 bases lay in between. Germline V gene lookup returns CDR1 MNHNY and CDR2 SVGAGI (reference sequence). CDR3 coding DNA: TGTGCCAGCAGTTACGATGGACGGGGTCAGCCCCAGCATTTT. Protein: CASSYDGRGQPQHF.

The rearrangement joins TRBV6-5 to TRBJ1-1; D perhaps matches TRBD1 (5 bases). CDR3 size: 13 residues. CDR1 MNHEY and CDR2 SVGAGI come from the germline V gene. V shed 2 bases and J shed 3 bases, with 7 bases lying between them. The CDR3 DNA is TGTGCCAGCAGTTACGGAGGGGACACTGAAGCTTTCTTT. It yields the protein CASSYGGDTEAFF.

The chain combines TRBV19 with TRBJ2-7; TRBD1 matches at 8 bases. The ends lost 4 bases at V and 7 bases at J; junction bases unmatched: 12. The CDR3 runs to 15 residues. Germline CDR1 is LNHDA and CDR2 is SQIVND (reference sequence). This chain's CDR3 is CASSRDRRLSGEQYF. As DNA, the CDR3 is TGTGCCAGTAGTAGGGACAGGCGCCTCTCGGGGGAGCAGTACTTC.

This clone has more than one count but fewer than ten. V gene TRBV28 combines with J gene TRBJ2-1, with TRBD1 matching over 10 bases. The trim removed 6 bases at V and 8 bases at J, leaving 16 bases unmatched. Germline-derived CDR1 and CDR2 are MDHEN and SYDVKM. The CDR3 runs 17 residues. CDR3 region: CASRSLGVGDRGDEQFF. Written as DNA, the CDR3 is TGTGCCAGCAGGAGCCTCGGGGTGGGGGACAGGGGCGATGAGCAGTTCTTC.

This chain uses TRBV28 with TRBJ2-7; possibly TRBD2 for D (5 bases). Germline assignment: CDR1 MDHEN and CDR2 SYDVKM. CDR3 length: 15 amino acids. Trimming left V 6 bases short and J 3 bases short, with 18 bases between. For the CDR3, the DNA is TGTGCCAGCAGGTTCACCGTCGGACTGTTCTACGAGCAGTACTTC. Translating gives CASRFTVGLFYEQYF.

The chain is built from TRBV7-2 and TRBJ2-3, with 9 positions matching TRBD2. Trimming cost V 3 bases and J 6 bases; bases outside gene matches: 10. The CDR3 is 16 amino acids. Germline CDR1 reads SGHTA; CDR2 reads FQGNSA. CDR3 amino acids: CASSFIPSGKVDTQYF. DNA for the CDR3: TGTGCCAGCAGCTTTATTCCTAGCGGGAAAGTCGATACGCAGTATTTT.

The V gene is TRBV5-5, the J gene TRBJ2-1, with TRBD2 matching 8 bases. The germline CDR1 and CDR2 sequences are SGHKS and YYEKEE (reference sequence). The CDR3 length is 14 residues. With 5 bases clipped from V and 3 bases from J, the junction kept 4 bases outside the gene matches. Written as DNA, the CDR3 is TGTGCCAGCAGTCGGGAGGGCTTCTACAATGAGCAGTTCTTC. Translation: CASSREGFYNEQFF.

This clone was seen a few times. This sequence joins TRBV19 and TRBJ2-2; D call uncertain. V dropped 6 bases and J dropped 0 bases, with 11 bases sitting between them. Germline CDR1 LNHDA, CDR2 SQIVND (reference sequence). This CDR3 region has 15 residues. This CDR3 reads CASRTTGSNTGELFF. The DNA of the CDR3 is TGTGCCAGTAGAACCACCGGGTCGAACACCGGGGAGCTGTTTTTT.